This T cell receptor (beta chain) comes out of a study of tumor and adjacent non-tumor tissue in lung cancer. Study details: There were around eleven adenocarcinoma, a couple of squamous cell carcinoma and 1 small cell lung cancer cases. On average, productive TCRbeta reads reached 4 million to 4.5 million per sample. Findings of the study overall: Shorter survival was associated with higher TCR diversity in tumors.

TCRbeta libraries were built with three rounds of nested PCR, modified from ARM-PCR. TCRdb re-called the multiplex PCR reads with MiXCR, one entry per CDR3 protein. Of some 120,000 distinct CDR3 sequences in the sample, about 66% were seen once. No cell sorting was done before RNA was extracted from the tissue. A remark on this clonotype: What it recognizes is unknown.

Trimming cost V 0 bases and J 5 bases, with 14 bases left between them. Germline V lookup: CDR1 SGHAT, CDR2 FQNNGV. This CDR3 spans 16 amino acids. The sample taken for sequencing was lung tumor tissue. The sequence came from a man younger than 45 with non-small cell lung cancer. The genes are TRBV11-2 and TRBJ2-1; no clear D. This CDR3 reads CASSLDEDNTDNEQFF. CDR3 sequence (DNA): TGTGCCAGCAGCTTAGATGAAGACAATACAGACAATGAGCAGTTCTTC.